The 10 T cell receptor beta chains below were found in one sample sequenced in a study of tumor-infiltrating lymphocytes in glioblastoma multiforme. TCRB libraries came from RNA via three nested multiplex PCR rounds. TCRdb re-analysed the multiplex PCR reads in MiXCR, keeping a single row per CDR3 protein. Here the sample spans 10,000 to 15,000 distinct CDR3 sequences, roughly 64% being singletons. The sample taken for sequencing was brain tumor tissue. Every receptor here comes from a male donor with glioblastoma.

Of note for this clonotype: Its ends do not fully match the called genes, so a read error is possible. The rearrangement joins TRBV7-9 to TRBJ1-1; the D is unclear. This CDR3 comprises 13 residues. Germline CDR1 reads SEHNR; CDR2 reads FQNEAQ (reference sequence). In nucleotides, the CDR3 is TGTGCGAGCAGCATTCAGCCCAACACTGAAGCTTTCTTT. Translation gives CASSIQPNTEAFF.

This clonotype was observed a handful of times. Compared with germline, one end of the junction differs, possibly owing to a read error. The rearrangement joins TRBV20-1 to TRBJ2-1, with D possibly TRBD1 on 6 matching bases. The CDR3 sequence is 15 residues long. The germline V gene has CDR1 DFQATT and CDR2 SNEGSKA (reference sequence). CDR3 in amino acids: CSVLPGQGHSNEQFF. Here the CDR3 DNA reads TGCAGTGTTTTACCGGGACAAGGGCATAGTAATGAACAGTTCTTC.

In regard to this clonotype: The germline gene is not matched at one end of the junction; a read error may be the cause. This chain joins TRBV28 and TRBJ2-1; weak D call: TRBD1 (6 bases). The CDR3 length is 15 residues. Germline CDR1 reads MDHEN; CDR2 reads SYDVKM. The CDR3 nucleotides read TGTTCCAGCAGTATGACTGGACAGATCTACAATGAGCAGTTCTTT. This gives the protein CSSSMTGQIYNEQFF.

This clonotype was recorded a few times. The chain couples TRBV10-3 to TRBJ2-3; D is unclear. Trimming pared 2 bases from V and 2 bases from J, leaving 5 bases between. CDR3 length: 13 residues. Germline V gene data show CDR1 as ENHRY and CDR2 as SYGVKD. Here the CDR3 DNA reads TGTGCCATCAGTGAGCCCCCCACAGATACGCAGTATTTT. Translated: CAISEPPTDTQYF.

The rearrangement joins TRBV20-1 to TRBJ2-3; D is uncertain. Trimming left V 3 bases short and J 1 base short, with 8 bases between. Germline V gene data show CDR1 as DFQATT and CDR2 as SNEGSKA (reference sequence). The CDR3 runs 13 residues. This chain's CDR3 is CSASPGRTDTQYF. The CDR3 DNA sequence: TGCAGTGCTAGCCCCGGACGCACAGATACGCAGTATTTT.

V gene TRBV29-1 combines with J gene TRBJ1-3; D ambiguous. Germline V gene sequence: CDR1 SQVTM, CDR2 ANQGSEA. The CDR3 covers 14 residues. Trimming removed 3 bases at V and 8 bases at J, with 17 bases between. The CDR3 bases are TGCAGCGTTGACCTCTCCTCGAACGGGGACACCATATATTTT. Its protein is CSVDLSSNGDTIYF.

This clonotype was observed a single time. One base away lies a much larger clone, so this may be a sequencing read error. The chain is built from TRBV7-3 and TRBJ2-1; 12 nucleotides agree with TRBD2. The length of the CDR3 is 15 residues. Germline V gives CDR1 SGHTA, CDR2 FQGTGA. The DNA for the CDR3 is TGTGACAGCAGCGGGACTAGCGGGCGCTACAATGAGCAGTTCTTC. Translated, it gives CDSSGTSGRYNEQFF.

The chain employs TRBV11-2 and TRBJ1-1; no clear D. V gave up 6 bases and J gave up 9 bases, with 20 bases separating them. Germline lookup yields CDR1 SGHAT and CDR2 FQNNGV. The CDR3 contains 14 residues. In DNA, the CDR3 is TGTGCCAGCAGATTTATGGGAGGTGGTACTAAAGCTTTCTTT. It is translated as CASRFMGGGTKAFF.

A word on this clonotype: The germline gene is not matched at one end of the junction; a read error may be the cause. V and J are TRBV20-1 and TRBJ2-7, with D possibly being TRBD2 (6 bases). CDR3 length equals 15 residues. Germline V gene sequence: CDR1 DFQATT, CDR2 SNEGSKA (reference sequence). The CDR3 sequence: CNAREGTSEGYEEYF. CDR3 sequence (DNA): TGCAATGCTAGAGAAGGGACTTCGGAGGGCTACGAGGAGTACTTC.

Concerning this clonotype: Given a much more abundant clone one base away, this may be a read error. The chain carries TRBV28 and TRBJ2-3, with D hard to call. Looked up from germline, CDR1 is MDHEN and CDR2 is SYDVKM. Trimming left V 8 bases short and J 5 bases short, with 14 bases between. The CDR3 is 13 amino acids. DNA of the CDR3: TGTGCCAGCTGCAAAAGTGGCATAGATACGCAGTATTTT. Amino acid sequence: CASCKSGIDTQYF. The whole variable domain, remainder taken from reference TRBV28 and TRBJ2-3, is DVKVTQSSRYLVKRTGEKVFLECVQDMDHENMFWYRQDPGLGLRLIYFSYDVKMKEKGDIPEGYSVSREKKERFSLILESASTNQTSMYLCASCKSGIDTQYFGPGTRLTVL.